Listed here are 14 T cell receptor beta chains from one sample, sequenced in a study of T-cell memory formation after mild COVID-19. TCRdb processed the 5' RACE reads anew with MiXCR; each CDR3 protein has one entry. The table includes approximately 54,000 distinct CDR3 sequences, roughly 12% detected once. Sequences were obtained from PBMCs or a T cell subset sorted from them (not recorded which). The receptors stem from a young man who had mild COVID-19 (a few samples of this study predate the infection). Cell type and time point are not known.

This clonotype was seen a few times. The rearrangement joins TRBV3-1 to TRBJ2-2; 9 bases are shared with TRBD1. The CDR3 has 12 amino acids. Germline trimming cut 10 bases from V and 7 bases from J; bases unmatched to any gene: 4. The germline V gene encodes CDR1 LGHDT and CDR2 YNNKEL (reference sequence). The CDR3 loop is CATQGAGGELFF. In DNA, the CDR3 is TGTGCCACACAGGGGGCAGGCGGGGAGCTGTTTTTT.

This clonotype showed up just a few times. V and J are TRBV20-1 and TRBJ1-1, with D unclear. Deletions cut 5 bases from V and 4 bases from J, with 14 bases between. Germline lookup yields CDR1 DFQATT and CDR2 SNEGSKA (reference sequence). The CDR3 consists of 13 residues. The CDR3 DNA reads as TGCAGTGCTTTCCTCCCAGGTGGCACTGAAGCTTTCTTT. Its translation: CSAFLPGGTEAFF.

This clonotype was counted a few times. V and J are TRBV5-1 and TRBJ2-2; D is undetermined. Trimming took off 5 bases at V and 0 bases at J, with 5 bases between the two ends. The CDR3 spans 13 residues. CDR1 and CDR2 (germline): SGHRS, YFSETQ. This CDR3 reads CASRGTNTGELFF. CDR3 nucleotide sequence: TGCGCCAGCAGGGGTACGAACACCGGGGAGCTGTTTTTT.

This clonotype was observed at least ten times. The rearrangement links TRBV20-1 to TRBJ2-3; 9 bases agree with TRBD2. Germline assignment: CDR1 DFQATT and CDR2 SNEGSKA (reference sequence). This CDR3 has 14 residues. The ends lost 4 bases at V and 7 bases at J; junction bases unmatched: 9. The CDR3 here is CSAISGGGGNTQYF. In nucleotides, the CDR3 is TGCAGTGCTATTAGCGGGGGAGGCGGTAATACGCAGTATTTT.

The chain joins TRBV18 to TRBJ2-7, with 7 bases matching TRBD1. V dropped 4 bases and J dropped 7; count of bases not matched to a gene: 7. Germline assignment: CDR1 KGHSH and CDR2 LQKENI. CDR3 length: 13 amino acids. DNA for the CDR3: TGTGCCAGCTCACAAGACAGGGCGCGGGAGCAGTACTTC. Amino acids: CASSQDRAREQYF.

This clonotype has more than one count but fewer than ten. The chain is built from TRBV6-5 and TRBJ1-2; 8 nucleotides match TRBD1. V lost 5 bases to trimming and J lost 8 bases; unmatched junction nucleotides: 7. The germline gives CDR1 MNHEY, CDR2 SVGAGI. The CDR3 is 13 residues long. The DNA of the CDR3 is TGTGCCAGCAGTGAATACGACAGGGGCGGCTACACCTTC. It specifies CASSEYDRGGYTF.

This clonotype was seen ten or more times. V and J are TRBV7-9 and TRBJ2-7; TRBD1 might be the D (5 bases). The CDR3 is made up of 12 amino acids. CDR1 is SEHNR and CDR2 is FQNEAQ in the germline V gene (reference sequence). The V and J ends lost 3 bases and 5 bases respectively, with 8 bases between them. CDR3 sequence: CASSFPGNEQYF. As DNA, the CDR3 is TGTGCCAGCAGCTTCCCAGGGAACGAGCAGTACTTC. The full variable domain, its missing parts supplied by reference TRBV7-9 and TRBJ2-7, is DTGVSQNPRHKITKRGQNVTFRCDPISEHNRLYWYRQTLGQGPEFLTYFQNEAQLEKSRLLSDRFSAERPKGSFSTLEIQRTEQGDSAMYLCASSFPGNEQYFGPGTRLTVT.

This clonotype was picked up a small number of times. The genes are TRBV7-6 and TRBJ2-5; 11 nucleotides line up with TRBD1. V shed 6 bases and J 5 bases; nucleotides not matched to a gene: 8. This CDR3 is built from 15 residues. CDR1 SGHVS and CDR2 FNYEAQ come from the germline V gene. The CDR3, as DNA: TGTGCCAGCAGAGCCTGGACAGGGGGCAGCGAGACCCAGTACTTC. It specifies CASRAWTGGSETQYF. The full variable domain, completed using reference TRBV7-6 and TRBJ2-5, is GAGVSQSPRYKVTKRGQDVALRCDPISGHVSLYWYRQALGQGPEFLTYFNYEAQQDKSGLPNDRFSAERPEGSISTLTIQRTEQRDSAMYRCASRAWTGGSETQYFGPGTRLLVL.

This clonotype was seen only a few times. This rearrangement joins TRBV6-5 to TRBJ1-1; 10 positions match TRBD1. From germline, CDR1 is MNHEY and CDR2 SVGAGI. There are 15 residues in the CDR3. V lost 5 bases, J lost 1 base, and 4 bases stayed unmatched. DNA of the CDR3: TGTGCCAGCAGTGAGACAGGGGGCAAGAACACTGAAGCTTTCTTT. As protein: CASSETGGKNTEAFF.

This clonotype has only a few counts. CDR3 loop: CASSPMDALEAFF. CDR3 nucleotide sequence: TGTGCCAGCTCACCCATGGACGCGTTGGAAGCTTTCTTT. The rearrangement uses TRBV18 and TRBJ1-1; D unresolved. Germline CDR1 reads KGHSH; CDR2 reads LQKENI. The V end lost 3 bases, the J end lost 8 bases, and 13 bases lay between the germline ends. The CDR3 has 13 amino acids.

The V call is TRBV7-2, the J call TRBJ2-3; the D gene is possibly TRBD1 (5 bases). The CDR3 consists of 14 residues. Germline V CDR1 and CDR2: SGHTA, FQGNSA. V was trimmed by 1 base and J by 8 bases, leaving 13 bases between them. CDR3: CASSLDRTSATQYF. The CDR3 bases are TGTGCCAGCAGCTTAGACAGGACCTCCGCTACGCAGTATTTT.

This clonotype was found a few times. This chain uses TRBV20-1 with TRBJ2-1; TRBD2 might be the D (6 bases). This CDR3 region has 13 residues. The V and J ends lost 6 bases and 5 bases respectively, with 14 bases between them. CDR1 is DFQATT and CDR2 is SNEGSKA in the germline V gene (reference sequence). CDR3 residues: CSAYTGENNEQFF. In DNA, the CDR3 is TGCAGTGCCTACACGGGGGAGAACAATGAGCAGTTCTTC.

CDR3 bases: TGTGCCAGCAGTGAACCCCCGTTGGGCGAGCAGTACTTC. It yields the protein CASSEPPLGEQYF. This chain connects TRBV6-1 to TRBJ2-7; D is unresolved. The CDR3 covers 13 residues. V was pared by 2 bases and J by 6 bases, with 11 bases between. Germline-derived CDR1 and CDR2 are MNHNS and SASEGT.

CDR3 nucleotide sequence: TGTGCCAGCAGCCAAGATGAGTCGCCAGGGTATTCCTACGAGCAGTACTTC. Amino acids: CASSQDESPGYSYEQYF. The genes are TRBV14 and TRBJ2-7; possibly TRBD1 for D (5 bases). CDR3 length equals 17 residues. V dropped 0 bases and J dropped 1 base, with 16 bases sitting between them. From germline, CDR1 is SGHDN and CDR2 FVKESK.